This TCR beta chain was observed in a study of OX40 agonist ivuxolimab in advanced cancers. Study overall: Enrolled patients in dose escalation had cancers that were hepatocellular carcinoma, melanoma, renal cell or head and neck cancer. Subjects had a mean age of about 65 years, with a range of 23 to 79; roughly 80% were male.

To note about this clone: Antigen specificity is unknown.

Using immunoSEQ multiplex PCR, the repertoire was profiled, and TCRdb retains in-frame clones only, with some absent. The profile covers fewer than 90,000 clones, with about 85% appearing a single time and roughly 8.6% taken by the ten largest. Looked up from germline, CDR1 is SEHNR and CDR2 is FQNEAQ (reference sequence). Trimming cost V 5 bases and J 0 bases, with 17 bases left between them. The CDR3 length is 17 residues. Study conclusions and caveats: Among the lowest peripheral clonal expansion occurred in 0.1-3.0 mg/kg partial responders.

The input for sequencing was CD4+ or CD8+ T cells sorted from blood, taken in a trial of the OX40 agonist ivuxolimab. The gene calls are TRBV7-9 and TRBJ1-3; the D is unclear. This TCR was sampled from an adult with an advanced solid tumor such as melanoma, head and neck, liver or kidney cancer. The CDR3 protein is CASSLGTYSSSGNTIYF. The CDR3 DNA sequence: TGTGCCAGCAGCCTCGGAACCTACTCGAGCTCTGGAAACACCATATATTTT. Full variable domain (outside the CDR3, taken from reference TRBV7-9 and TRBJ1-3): DTGVSQNPRHKITKRGQNVTFRCDPISEHNRLYWYRQTLGQGPEFLTYFQNEAQLEKSRLLSDRFSAERPKGSFSTLEIQRTEQGDSAMYLCASSLGTYSSSGNTIYFGEGSWLTVV.